This T cell receptor beta chain was recorded in a study of cytomegalovirus exposure and HLA in healthy donors (dated by TCRdb to about 2017). For the wider study: In an earlier analysis of some 610 of the donors, 250 to 350 Gb of sequence data and 100 million or so unique TCR beta sequences from about 190 million T cells were reported. To decide whether each TCR beta V gene segment behaved as functional or pseudogenic, an earlier analysis of some 600 of the donors relied on high-throughput TCR beta sequencing. Donor age, sex, ethnicity and CMV serostatus were compiled alongside the repertoire data. The study was designed to test whether signatures of past pathogen exposure could be identified by cataloging public T cell receptors. The study used immunosequencing to profile the T cell repertoires of around 600 subjects and linked those repertoires to cytomegalovirus serostatus. A later genetic analysis took genome-wide SNP genotypes for 398 of the 666 donors and used that subset as a discovery cohort. Because of strong linkage in the cohort, four or five DR-DQ haplotypes were treated as single units for association and clustering. Class I and class II HLA loci were covered by the typing at four-digit resolution. A later analysis re-analyzed previously published TCR beta repertoires from 666 donors and added high-resolution HLA genotyping to study TCR occurrence patterns. Every discovery cohort repertoire had been produced on one sequencing platform. The number of typed donors differed by locus: 629-630 for A, B, C, DRB1 and DQB1; approximately 520 for DQA1; approximately 610 for DPA1; and roughly 470 for DPB1. To predict cytomegalovirus infection status, the study brought together high-throughput TCR immunosequencing, statistical association of individual TCRs with disease status, and machine learning. A separate validation cohort of 100 to 150 different subjects was used in addition to the approximately 700-subject first cohort. Of the roughly 400 genotyped donors, 65% to 90% fell in the genetic ancestry cluster associated with self-reported Caucasian donors. About 320 gigabases of sequencing data and tens of millions of unique TCR sequences were included in an early release covering 550 to 800 HLA-typed donors. Among over 350 genotyped donors of the cohort, an average of about 240,000 unique TCR beta nucleotide sequences were sequenced per donor, approximately 20% of them non-productive. In the later analysis, no new phenotypic data were used to find candidate immune exposures; instead, reliance was placed on TCR beta sequences and their occurrence across donors.

The cohort consisted of some 730 healthy bone marrow donors. Cohort members were all nominally healthy when sampled, although unrecorded immune exposures were likely present. The donor was CMV seronegative and was included in the group of 352 seronegative cohort members. A peripheral blood sample was provided by each donor, and peripheral blood mononuclear cells were used for TCR beta sequencing. The Qiagen DNeasy Blood Extraction Kit was used to extract genomic DNA from the blood cell samples. The library was built by means of the immunoSEQ multiplex PCR assay. The multiplex PCR relied on a mix of 60 forward primers for TCR Vbeta segments and 13 reverse primers for TCR Jbeta segments. Amplification of the CDR3 region of rearranged TCR beta genes was performed with a multiplex PCR assay on genomic DNA. The amplified TCR beta libraries were sequenced on the Illumina HiSeq System as 87-base-pair reads. The original pipeline was this. Across the 670 or so repertoires, a later analysis counted tens of millions of unique TCR beta chains, roughly 11 million of which were shared by at least two donors. Raw reads were error-corrected and collapsed into unique sequences with a nearest-neighbor algorithm that merged closely related sequences to remove PCR and sequencing errors. V, D and J gene segments were assigned by aligning CDR3 sequences to IMGT reference sequences. For a sequence to be retained, at least a six-nucleotide match to both a V gene segment and a J gene segment was required. A rearrangement was called productive if the CDR3 had no stop codons and remained in frame with V and J, and every other rearrangement was called non-productive. Following IMGT convention, CDR3 was defined as the stretch from the second conserved V-encoded cysteine up to the conserved J-encoded phenylalanine. The earlier analysis of 587 of the donors excluded any sequence lacking an unambiguous match to a single V gene segment. An earlier analysis of approximately 590 of the donors classified V segments as functional when productive rearrangements were above 56.7% and as segregating when the standard deviation between donors was above 5%. A statistical classification framework was built for diagnosing cytomegalovirus status from the catalog of TCR beta chain sequences. A later analysis assigned V and J genes by comparing TCR nucleotide sequences with IMGT/GENE-DB human TR gene sequences. Using the TCRdist pipeline, a later analysis assigned CDR3 sequences along with most-parsimonious VDJ recombination scenarios. A later analysis defined each TCR beta chain by its CDR3 amino acid sequence plus V-gene family, and excluded reads lacking a unique V-gene family. As a way to deal with suspected cross-contamination and a sequencing artifact, a later analysis dropped hundreds of nucleotide sequences that were highly shared and had low generation probability. For each public chain, a later analysis derived a clonal expansion index from normalized ranks of inferred template counts within each repertoire. A later analysis computed generation probabilities with a VDJ recombination model fitted to out-of-frame rearrangements, and checked the results against IGoR. In a later analysis, hypergeometric tests were used to score TCR-TCR, TCR-HLA and TCR-CMV co-occurrence, with a repertoire-size bias correction applied to TCR pairs. To estimate false discovery rates, a later analysis permuted the HLA or CMV assignments 20 times. In a later analysis, co-occurring TCRs were grouped using DBSCAN, with TCRdist sequence similarity added in when clustering inside HLA-allele-positive subsets. Repertoires with fewer than 30,000 or more than 120,000 public chains, plus five repertoires with anomalous nucleotide sharing, were excluded from co-occurrence clustering. Not all clones reach the TCRdb copy of this immuneACCESS table, which keeps in-frame sequences only. Checked studies attribute under half of the gap to unresolved V genes and leave the rest unexplained. D and trimming come from the DNA, and the V and J calls and clone size come from that table. This sample is represented by a few hundred thousand clones; nearly 95% of them were singletons. The ten largest clones capture approximately 1.5% of the sample.

Comment on this clone: The specificity of this receptor is unknown. The sample holds no much larger clone one base away, and base qualities are not on file.

The paper's findings and limits, for the study overall: The classifier was reported to diagnose cytomegalovirus status with high specificity and sensitivity in both the original cohort and the validation cohort. Across donors, most TCR sequences were observed very rarely, whereas some public TCRs were present in many individuals. In a later analysis, HLA-associated TCR beta chains were found to be more clonally expanded and to have lower generation probabilities than equally common non-associated chains. Compared with the approximately 670-donor mean, donors in an Asian-associated ancestry cluster had fewer N-insertions in productive TCRs, according to a later genetic analysis. Some 16 rarely observed V segments, including chromosome 9 orphons, were excluded from the earlier analysis of about 500 of the donors because counts were too low. A cluster of highly shared sequence variants was judged likely to be a technical artifact of the sequencing pipeline. When HLA alleles, especially DR and DQ, strongly co-occurred, TCR associations were difficult to assign to individual alleles. Specific HLA alleles were associated with 16,951 TCR beta sequences at a false discovery rate of 0.05 in a later analysis. The study gave a list of about 160 TCR beta chains associated with cytomegalovirus. In an earlier analysis of 450 to 750 of the donors, most TCR beta V segments appeared in productive rearrangements about 87% or about 30% of the time, broadly matching IMGT annotations. Roughly uniform sequencing depth across donors was assumed in presence/absence analyses, although this assumption may not hold. According to the authors, the approach could potentially be generalized to other disease states and immunological phenotypes. In this cohort, only TCR beta chains were sequenced, and detectable features were limited by the absence of alpha or paired-chain data. In a later analysis, several top co-occurrence clusters were reported to appear linked to parvovirus B19, influenza, CMV and Epstein-Barr virus. A later analysis found that most CMV-associated TCR beta chains appeared HLA-restricted, with HLA associations seemingly driven largely by CMV exposure. A few of the identified cytomegalovirus-associated TCR beta chains were confirmed in vitro to be specific for cytomegalovirus antigens. For the cohort, immune exposure information was limited to CMV serostatus. A further reported finding was that TCR beta sequences accurately predicted the HLA-A and HLA-B alleles for most subjects in the first cohort. Because some donors lacked HLA typing at each locus, the association tests relied only on the typed subset. According to a later analysis, TCR association rates differed among HLA loci, with DRB1 alleles showing the most associated TCRs and HLA-C alleles showing the fewest. V-gene and J-gene trimming of TCR beta chains was associated with a missense DCLRE1C variant in a later genetic analysis, and the association was replicated in an independent cohort. Linkage disequilibrium might explain the correlated functional status among segregating V segments, but an unknown experimental factor could not be excluded. The 87-base-pair reads could not distinguish some IMGT-functional V segments, including TRBV6-2 and TRBV6-3, so those segments were excluded.

The CDR3 runs 18 residues from the cysteine to the phenylalanine. Just CDR3 DNA is preserved here, 54 bases in frame from base 1. Trimming accounts for 6 bases at V and 0 bases at J, while the number of junction bases matched to no gene is 11. CDR1 and CDR2 are read off the germline V gene as SGHRS and YFSETQ. The chain uses TRBV5-1 and TRBJ2-1; TRBD2 agrees with 11 junctional bases. Sequencing used PBMCs. The sequence came from a girl aged 2 to 9 in good health and CMV-seronegative. This receptor carries the CDR3 CASNPSGGPSSSYNEQFF. The DNA is as follows: TGCGCCAGCAACCCTAGCGGGGGGCCGTCTAGCTCCTACAATGAGCAGTTCTTC.